A single sample is the source of the 18 T cell receptor beta chains below, sequenced in a study of blood T cells in healthy people across ages. A second about 7 to 12 cycle PCR used barcoded and J-beta primers. TCRdb fed the 5' RACE reads into MiXCR, producing one record per CDR3 protein. The table lists about 620,000 distinct CDR3 sequences, roughly 21% of them singletons. What was sequenced was blood. The receptors shown here come from a man between 65 and 79 years old in good health.

This clonotype was observed many times. The chain uses TRBV13 and TRBJ2-5; 10 bases map to TRBD2. The CDR3 runs to 16 residues. V lost 0 bases to trimming and J lost 3 bases; unmatched junction nucleotides: 4. CDR1 PRHDT and CDR2 FYEKMQ come from the germline V gene (reference sequence). The CDR3 sequence: CASSLGLAGKEETQYF. The DNA of the CDR3 is TGTGCCAGCAGCTTAGGACTAGCGGGAAAGGAAGAGACCCAGTACTTC.

The rearrangement joins TRBV28 to TRBJ2-4; no firm D call. There are 15 residues in the CDR3. V lost 4 bases to trimming and J lost 0 bases, with 10 bases between them. Germline loops: CDR1 MDHEN, CDR2 SYDVKM. The CDR3: CASSSYSLAKNIQYF. The DNA of the CDR3 is TGTGCCAGCAGTTCTTACAGTTTAGCCAAAAACATTCAGTACTTC.

A word on this clonotype: A junction boundary mismatches the germline segment, possibly from a read error. This chain connects TRBV7-9 to TRBJ1-4; D might be TRBD1 (5 bases). The CDR3 loop spans 18 amino acids. In germline, CDR1 is SEHNR, CDR2 FQNEAQ (reference sequence). The chain's CDR3 is CASSLVGQGDATNEKLFF. Written as DNA, the CDR3 is TGTGCCAGCAGCTTAGTGGGGCAGGGAGATGCAACCAATGAAAAACTGTTTTTT.

This clonotype was found a few times. The chain is built from TRBV21-1 and TRBJ1-2; the table's D gene call, TRBD1, was not cross checked with the DNA. TRBV21-1 constitutes a pseudogene. This CDR3 has 13 residues. The CDR3 sequence is CASSKGCRGGYTF. The DNA for the CDR3 is TGTGCCAGCAGCAAAGGTTGCAGGGGTGGCTACACCTTC.

This clonotype has more than one count but fewer than ten. The rearrangement joins TRBV12-3 or TRBV12-4 to TRBJ1-3; D unresolved. V lost 1 base and J lost 0, with 13 bases in between. The CDR3 is made up of 17 amino acids. This CDR3 is CASSLGNGRSSGNTIYF. The DNA for the CDR3 is TGTGCCAGCAGTTTAGGGAATGGGAGAAGCTCTGGAAACACCATATATTTT.

The chain joins TRBV4-1 to TRBJ2-5; D may be TRBD1 (6 bases). The DNA end lines up better with TRBJ2-7; the J call may be wrong. Per the germline V gene, CDR1 is MGHRA and CDR2 is YSYEKL. The CDR3 covers 17 residues. The CDR3 here is CASSQTEGSLGGYEQYF. The CDR3 region has the DNA TGCGCCAGCAGCCAAACGGAAGGCTCCCTAGGGGGCTACGAGCAGTACTTC.

V is TRBV25-1 and J is TRBJ2-1, with D perhaps TRBD1 (7 bases). The V gene lost 6 bases and the J gene lost 6 bases, with 18 bases spanning the gap. CDR1 is MGHDK, CDR2 SYGVNS, per germline. This CDR3 is built from 15 residues. The CDR3 nucleotides read TGTGCCAGCAGCAAGACAGGGACTCCAGGCAATGAGCAGTTCTTC. Its translation: CASSKTGTPGNEQFF.

This clonotype turned up a few times. V gene TRBV7-2 combines with J gene TRBJ2-3, with 14 bases that match TRBD2. After removal of 1 base from V and 11 bases from J, the junction contained 8 bases not matched to a gene. Germline CDR1 and CDR2: SGHTA and FQGNSA. This CDR3 is built from 16 residues. The DNA of the CDR3 is TGTGCCAGCAGCTTAGGACTAGCGGGAGGGTCAGGTGGGCAGTATTTT. Residues: CASSLGLAGGSGGQYF.

J is TRBJ2-1 and V is TRBV3-1, with 8 bases that match TRBD2. Germline CDR1 reads LGHDT; CDR2 reads YNNKEL (reference sequence). After removal of 5 bases from V and 4 bases from J, the junction contained 7 bases not matched to a gene. This CDR3 comprises 15 residues. As DNA, the CDR3 is TGTGCCAGCAGCAAGACTAGCGCTAGATACAATGAGCAGTTCTTC. Translation gives CASSKTSARYNEQFF.

This clonotype has a handful of counts. The gene calls are TRBV24-1 and TRBJ1-2; TRBD1 matches 8 bases. V dropped 3 bases and J dropped 6; count of bases not matched to a gene: 8. The CDR3 extends over 15 amino acids. From germline, CDR1 is KGHDR and CDR2 SFDVKD. The CDR3 loop reads CATSDPTTGDHGYTF. The CDR3 coding sequence is TGTGCCACCAGTGATCCGACGACAGGGGATCATGGCTACACCTTC.

The chain uses TRBV11-2 and TRBJ2-1; the D gene is possibly TRBD2 (5 bases). Trimming took 1 base from V and 5 from J, leaving 9 bases between them. Germline CDR1 SGHAT, CDR2 FQNNGV. This CDR3 region has 14 residues. This chain's CDR3 is CASSLVRGHNEQFF. CDR3 DNA sequence: TGTGCCAGCAGCTTAGTGCGAGGGCACAATGAGCAGTTCTTC.

Ten or more counts support this clonotype. The rearrangement links TRBV27 to TRBJ2-1; TRBD1 matches at 7 bases. The CDR3 runs 14 residues. J was trimmed by 2 bases and V by 5 bases; bases with no gene match: 3. The germline V gene encodes CDR1 MNHEY and CDR2 SMNVEV (reference sequence). CDR3 region: CASSRQGAYNEQFF. CDR3 DNA sequence: TGTGCCAGCAGTAGGCAGGGGGCCTACAATGAGCAGTTCTTC.

This clonotype occurred once. A much larger clone lies one base from this, so it may be a read error. The chain couples TRBV20-1 to TRBJ2-5, with D perhaps matching TRBD1 (6 bases). The assigned J gene may be wrong: the sequence end matches TRBJ2-1 better. The CDR3 spans 15 residues. In germline, CDR1 is DFQATT, CDR2 SNEGSKA (reference sequence). In DNA form, the CDR3 reads TGCAGTGCTAGAGATGGAAAGGGGGTTATAGAGACCCAGTTCTTC. Residues: CSARDGKGVIETQFF.

The chain's CDR3 is CASREREWAPEQYF. The CDR3 coding sequence is TGTGCCAGCAGGGAGCGGGAGTGGGCTCCGGAGCAGTACTTC. The chain employs TRBV2 and TRBJ2-7; 8 bases map to TRBD2. Germline assignment: CDR1 SNHLY and CDR2 FYNNEI. This CDR3 has 14 residues. J lost 7 bases, V lost 6 bases, and 11 bases had no gene match.

The V gene is TRBV15, the J gene TRBJ2-7, with 7 bases lining up with TRBD1. Germline CDR1 and CDR2: LNHNV and YYDKDF (reference sequence). CDR3 length: 13 residues. Trimming took 4 bases from V and 6 from J; bases not matched to a gene: 6. The CDR3 DNA reads TGTGCCACCAGCACTGCGACAGGGTCCGAGCAGTACTTC. It codes for CATSTATGSEQYF. The full variable domain, its missing parts supplied by reference TRBV15 and TRBJ2-7, is DAMVIQNPRYQVTQFGKPVTLSCSQTLNHNVMYWYQQKSSQAPKLLFHYYDKDFNNEADTPDNFQSRRPNTSFCFLDIRSPGLGDTAMYLCATSTATGSEQYFGPGTRLTVT.

The rearrangement links TRBV29-1 to TRBJ2-1; D gene uncertain. This CDR3 contains 13 residues. V was trimmed by 8 bases and J by 6 bases, leaving 17 bases between them. CDR1 and CDR2 from the germline V gene are SQVTM and ANQGSEA. The CDR3 region is CSPTDLLGNEQFF. As DNA, the CDR3 is TGCAGCCCCACGGACCTTTTGGGCAATGAGCAGTTCTTC.

The chain carries TRBV9 and TRBJ2-1; D unresolved. V was clipped by 2 bases and J by 8 bases, with 11 bases between them. Germline V lookup: CDR1 SGDLS, CDR2 YYNGEE. The CDR3 covers 13 residues. The CDR3 bases are TGTGCCAGCAGCGTGTCCCCAAGGCATGAGCAGTTCTTC. This encodes CASSVSPRHEQFF.

This clonotype was detected only a few times. This rearrangement joins TRBV15 to TRBJ2-2, with 10 bases lining up with TRBD2. The germline V gene encodes CDR1 LNHNV and CDR2 YYDKDF (reference sequence). The CDR3 has 15 amino acids. Trimming took 8 bases from V and 4 from J; bases not matched to a gene: 7. This CDR3 reads CATPLAGAGTGELFF. DNA for the CDR3: TGTGCCACCCCGCTAGCGGGAGCTGGCACCGGGGAGCTGTTTTTT.